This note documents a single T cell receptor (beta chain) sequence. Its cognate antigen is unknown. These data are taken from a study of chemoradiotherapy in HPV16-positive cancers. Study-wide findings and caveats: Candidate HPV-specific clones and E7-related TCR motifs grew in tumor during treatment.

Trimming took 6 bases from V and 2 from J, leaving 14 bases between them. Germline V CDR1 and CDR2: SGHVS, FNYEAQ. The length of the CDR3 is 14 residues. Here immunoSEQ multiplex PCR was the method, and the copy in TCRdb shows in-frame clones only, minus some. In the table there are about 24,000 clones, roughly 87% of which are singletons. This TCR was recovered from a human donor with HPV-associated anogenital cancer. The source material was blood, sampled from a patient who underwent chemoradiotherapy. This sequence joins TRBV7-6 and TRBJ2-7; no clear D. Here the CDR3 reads CASRRTEGTYEQYF. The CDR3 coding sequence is TGTGCCAGCAGAAGAACAGAAGGAACCTACGAGCAGTACTTC.